The source of this T cell receptor beta chain is a study of T cells in tuberculosis. J lost 4 bases, V lost 0 bases, and 6 bases had no gene match. CDR3 length: 16 residues. Germline CDR1 is MNHEY and CDR2 is SVGAGI. TCR-alpha and TCR-beta chains were sequenced unpaired. Sequencing used immunoSEQ multiplex PCR; TCRdb keeps in-frame clones, though not all of them. Here the sample spans 85,000 to 90,000 clones, approximately 91% being singletons. After thawing and overnight rest, PBMC were stained with GMM-loaded CD1B tetramer, viability dye and anti-CD3 for sorting. The CD1B tetramers carried C32 glucose monomycolate purified from Rhodococcus equi. About 100,000 tetramer-negative cells were sorted from each donor.

This rearrangement joins TRBV6-5 to TRBJ2-5; TRBD1 matches 9 bases. The sequenced sample consisted of CD1b-GMM tetramer-negative cells sorted from PBMCs. The origin of this receptor is an adult woman with latent tuberculosis. For the CDR3, the DNA is TGTGCCAGCAGTTACTCGGCGACAGGGGGTATAGAGACCCAGTACTTC. It yields the protein CASSYSATGGIETQYF.